This T cell receptor beta chain comes out of a study of cytomegalovirus exposure and HLA in healthy donors. Study context: The 120 validation repertoires used the same platform as the approximately 670 first-cohort repertoires (as reported by a later analysis).

Concerning this clone: Its antigen remains unidentified.

The CDR3 has 15 residues. Per the germline V gene, CDR1 is GTSNPN and CDR2 is SVGIG (reference sequence). Trimming shortened V by 0 bases and J by 5 bases, and 13 bases separated the two germline ends. Method: immunoSEQ multiplex PCR; TCRdb's copy keeps in-frame clones and lacks some. The repertoire holds about 70,000 clones, with nearly 95% as singletons. Study-wide points: According to a later analysis, TCR clusters from the first cohort tended to co-occur in the 120 or so validation repertoires.

The donors were part of the validation cohort, which consisted of 120 subjects and was separate from the first cohort of 666 subjects. What was sequenced was PBMCs. The chain is built from TRBV30 and TRBJ1-4; D unresolved. The sequence was collected from a man aged 18 to 35 in good health and CMV-seropositive. The CDR3 coding sequence is TGTGCCTGGAGTGTACGGGAGGCGGGGAATGAAAAACTGTTTTTT. The encoded protein is CAWSVREAGNEKLFF.